This record covers a single T cell receptor (beta chain). The antigen remains undetermined. This PCR relied on a set of 60 Vbeta primers and 13 Jbeta primers. Libraries were prepared by immunoSEQ multiplex PCR; TCRdb keeps only in-frame clonotypes and omits some of them. Of some 140,000 clones listed, about 68% were seen once; the top ten hold about 1.5%. This entry is derived from a study of cytomegalovirus exposure and HLA in healthy donors. Study information: Earlier, 150 million to 200 million T cells were analyzed, and some 120 million unique TCR beta sequences were found among them.

General study findings and limits: Being productive about 87% or about 30% of the time was typical of most TCR beta V segments in an earlier analysis. The authors reported that TCR beta sequences could predict HLA-A and HLA-B alleles. These predictions were accurate for most subjects in the first cohort.

V dropped 7 bases and J dropped 4; count of bases not matched to a gene: 6. The V gene's germline CDR1 is MNHNS and CDR2 SASEGT. The length of the CDR3 is 14 residues. The TCR originated in a human donor in good health. The sequencing sample was made of PBMCs. The V gene is TRBV6-1, the J gene TRBJ2-3, with 9 bases fitting TRBD2. CDR3 residues: CASTAGGPPDTQYF. For the CDR3, the DNA is TGTGCCAGCACGGCGGGAGGGCCGCCAGATACGCAGTATTTT.